Below, 26 T cell receptor beta chains from the same sample are listed, as sequenced in a study of tumor and adjacent non-tumor tissue in lung cancer. Three rounds of nested PCR, following a modified ARM-PCR protocol, produced the TCRbeta library. TCRdb independently ran MiXCR on the multiplex PCR reads; one entry per CDR3 protein. This sample has 60,000 to 80,000 distinct CDR3 sequences, with 55% to 70% found just once. RNA was extracted from bulk tissue without any cell sorting. This non-tumor lung sample came from over 3 cm beyond the tumor edge. The sequenced sample was distant non-tumor lung tissue. Every receptor here comes from a woman in her 50s with non-small cell lung cancer.

The chain uses TRBV11-2 and TRBJ2-3, with D possibly matching TRBD1 (5 bases). The CDR3 sequence is 13 residues long. Looked up from germline, CDR1 is SGHAT and CDR2 is FQNNGV. V lost 6 bases to trimming and J lost 12 bases, with 19 bases between them. The CDR3 sequence: CASSLNVTATQYF. CDR3 DNA: TGTGCCAGCAGTTTAAATGTGACAGCTACACAGTATTTT.

V is TRBV28 and J is TRBJ1-5; 7 positions agree with TRBD2. The J call may be wrong; the DNA end is better matched by TRBJ2-3. This CDR3 is 16 amino acids long. Germline CDR1 and CDR2: MDHEN and SYDVKM. The DNA for the CDR3 is TGTGCCAGCAGTCTAACAAGCGGGGTTGCGAATCAGCCCCAGTATTTT. Encoded protein: CASSLTSGVANQPQYF.

This clonotype appeared many times. V usage is TRBV20-1 and J usage is TRBJ2-1; unclear D gene. The CDR3 spans 14 residues. Trimming took 5 bases from V and 4 from J, leaving 15 bases between them. In germline, CDR1 is DFQATT, CDR2 SNEGSKA (reference sequence). The CDR3 DNA sequence: TGCAGTGCTTCGCCACTACATCTATACAATGAGCAGTTCTTC. This gives the protein CSASPLHLYNEQFF.

The sample holds many counts of this clonotype. The rearrangement links TRBV29-1 to TRBJ2-1; 11 bases fit TRBD2. The V and J ends lost 6 bases and 5 bases, in that order; junction bases with no gene match: 9. The germline gives CDR1 SQVTM, CDR2 ANQGSEA. The CDR3 spans 15 residues. The CDR3 coding sequence is TGCAGCGTAGACCAGGGACTAGCGGTAAACAATGAGCAGTTCTTC. Amino acid sequence: CSVDQGLAVNNEQFF.

In the case of this clonotype: A much larger clone differs by one base, so this may be a read error. No conserved phenylalanine or tryptophan is present at the end of the CDR3, so a read error is the likely explanation. V gene TRBV6-2 or TRBV6-3 combines with J gene TRBJ2-4; 9 bases map to TRBD1. Looked up from germline, CDR1 is MNHEY and CDR2 is SVGEGT. After removal of 5 bases from V and 11 bases from J, the junction contained 4 bases not matched to a gene. The CDR3 has 12 residues. The chain's CDR3 is CASSDRGNLQYS. The CDR3 DNA reads TGTGCCAGCAGTGACAGGGGGAATCTTCAGTACTCC.

The V call is TRBV20-1, the J call TRBJ2-7; the match to TRBD2 covers 8 bases. After removal of 7 bases from V and 4 bases from J, the junction contained 12 bases not matched to a gene. CDR3 length equals 14 residues. The germline CDR1 and CDR2 sequences are DFQATT and SNEGSKA (reference sequence). The CDR3 loop reads CSVSTDSGRYEQYF. The CDR3 nucleotides read TGCAGTGTTTCCACAGACAGCGGGAGATACGAGCAGTACTTC.

As concerns this clonotype: The CDR3 does not close with the conserved phenylalanine or tryptophan, likely indicating a read error. The chain links TRBV11-2 to TRBJ1-5; D not certain. CDR3 length: 15 residues. Per the germline V gene, CDR1 is SGHAT and CDR2 is FQNNGV. This CDR3 is CASSLAGRGNQAQHL. The CDR3, as DNA: TGTGCCAGCAGCTTAGCGGGCCGAGGAAATCAGGCCCAGCATTTA.

Remarks on this clonotype: This sequence may be a read error, since a much larger clone differs from it by one base. Here the CDR3 reads CATSIARGRATQYF. The DNA of the CDR3 is TGTGCCACCAGCATTGCTAGGGGGCGGGCGACCCAGTACTTC. This chain connects TRBV5-5 to TRBJ2-5; TRBD1 aligns across 7 bases. Germline CDR1 SGHKS, CDR2 YYEKEE (reference sequence). The CDR3 runs 14 residues.

Points on this clonotype: This may be a read error: a much more frequent sequence differs by one nucleotide. The chain has TRBV6-5 and TRBJ2-1; 7 positions match TRBD1. Germline V gives CDR1 MNHEY, CDR2 SVGAGI. Trimming at V came to 2 bases and at J to 11 bases, leaving 6 bases not matched to a gene. The CDR3 length is 13 residues. The DNA for the CDR3 is TGTGCCAGCAGTTACATGACAGGGATGAAGCAGTTCTTC. Residues: CASSYMTGMKQFF.

With regard to this clonotype: Mismatch with germline at one junction end may stem from a read error. The chain joins TRBV12-3 or TRBV12-4 to TRBJ2-1; the match to TRBD2 covers 11 bases. This CDR3 has 21 amino acids. The CDR3: CSSTHPGLAGLAPSSYNEQFF. As DNA, the CDR3 is TGTTCCAGCACCCACCCAGGACTAGCGGGTCTAGCCCCGAGTTCCTACAATGAGCAGTTCTTC.

Concerning this clonotype itself: This may stem from a read error, because a much larger clone lies one nucleotide away. This chain links TRBV5-4 with TRBJ2-7, with TRBD1 matching over 8 bases. The germline CDR1 and CDR2 sequences are SGHNT and YYREEE (reference sequence). This CDR3 spans 13 amino acids. CDR3 coding DNA: TGTGTCAGCAGGCTACAGGGGGAGATCGAGCAGTACTTC. Translating it yields CVSRLQGEIEQYF.

With regard to this clonotype: An end of the junction does not agree with germline; a read error may underlie this. The chain employs TRBV20-1 and TRBJ1-1; unclear D gene. The germline V gene encodes CDR1 DFQATT and CDR2 SNEGSKA (reference sequence). The CDR3 contains 11 residues. CDR3 in DNA: TGCAGTGTTGACTGTGGCCCTGACGCTTTCTTT. Its protein product is CSVDCGPDAFF.

About this clonotype: Germline is not matched at one junction end, which may reflect a read error. J is TRBJ1-6 and V is TRBV4-1; D not resolved. CDR3 length: 14 residues. The germline V gene encodes CDR1 MGHRA and CDR2 YSYEKL. CDR3 DNA: TGCGCCAGCAACCAAGTTACGGGAAGCTCACCCCTCCACTTT. This gives the protein CASNQVTGSSPLHF.

On this clonotype itself: One junction end disagrees with the germline gene, perhaps due to a read error. V usage is TRBV6-1 and J usage is TRBJ2-7; 7 bases are a match to TRBD2. Germline loops: CDR1 MNHNS, CDR2 SASEGT. The CDR3 spans 12 residues. CDR3 loop: CASFGDYYEQYF. The CDR3 DNA reads as TGTGCCAGCTTCGGGGACTACTACGAGCAGTATTTC.

The table lists this clonotype with many counts. The gene calls are TRBV5-4 and TRBJ1-5; possibly TRBD1 for D (5 bases). The CDR3 contains 16 residues. V was trimmed by 5 bases and J by 0 bases, leaving 15 bases between them. CDR1 is SGHNT, CDR2 YYREEE, per germline (reference sequence). The CDR3 is CASSFGGTDSNQPQHF. The CDR3 coding sequence is TGTGCCAGCAGTTTTGGAGGGACCGATAGCAATCAGCCCCAGCATTTT.

To note about this clonotype: It may be a read error: a sequence one base away is much more abundant. The chain combines TRBV15 with TRBJ1-2; weak D call: TRBD1 (6 bases). Germline values: CDR1 LNHNV, CDR2 YYDKDF (reference sequence). The CDR3 is 13 amino acids. In DNA, the CDR3 is TGTGTCACCAGCAGAGAAACAGGGTATGGCTACACCTTC. Translated, it gives CVTSRETGYGYTF. Full variable domain (outside the CDR3, taken from reference TRBV15 and TRBJ1-2): DAMVIQNPRYQVTQFGKPVTLSCSQTLNHNVMYWYQQKSSQAPKLLFHYYDKDFNNEADTPDNFQSRRPNTSFCFLDIRSPGLGDTAMYLCVTSRETGYGYTFGSGTRLTVV.

This chain joins TRBV6-2 or TRBV6-3 and TRBJ1-2; the D gene is possibly TRBD1 (5 bases). The CDR3 totals 13 residues. V gave up 10 bases and J gave up 5 bases, with 17 bases separating them. Germline V CDR1 and CDR2: MNHEY, SVGEGT. Here the CDR3 DNA reads TGTGCCAACTGCCGGGACGAATCGTATGGCTACACCTTC. This sequence encodes CANCRDESYGYTF.

This clonotype was picked up a small number of times. Just one base apart from a much larger clone, this may be a read error. This chain links TRBV6-2 or TRBV6-3 with TRBJ2-1, with TRBD2 matching 7 bases. The CDR3 loop spans 15 amino acids. V lost 4 bases and J lost 3; bases outside the gene matches: 6. The V gene's germline CDR1 is MNHEY and CDR2 SVGEGT. The CDR3 sequence: CASSSGRGDYNEQFF. Here the CDR3 DNA reads TGTGCCAGCAGTTCCGGACGGGGGGACTACAATGAGCAGTTCTTC.

The chain links TRBV10-3 to TRBJ2-2; D is unclear. Germline CDR1 ENHRY, CDR2 SYGVKD. V lost 8 bases to trimming and J lost 8 bases, with 21 bases between them. The CDR3 length is 15 residues. CDR3 DNA sequence: TGTGCCATCCAGGACCGGCAGACGAGCACAGGGGAGCTGTTTTTT. Translating it yields CAIQDRQTSTGELFF.

This clonotype showed up many times. The J gene is TRBJ1-2, the V gene TRBV6-5; D is possibly TRBD1 (5 bases). CDR1 is MNHEY, CDR2 SVGAGI, per germline. V was shortened by 6 bases and J by 4 bases, with 12 bases between the two germline ends. The CDR3 spans 13 residues. The CDR3 nucleotides are TGTGCCAGCAGACCGGTCGGGGCCTATGGCTACACCTTC. Protein product: CASRPVGAYGYTF.

The genes are TRBV29-1 and TRBJ2-5; tentatively, D is TRBD1 (6 bases). The V end was cut by 5 bases, the J end by 3 bases, with 10 bases between. CDR1 and CDR2 from the germline V gene are SQVTM and ANQGSEA. The CDR3 has 12 residues. The CDR3 reads CSVMGAEETQYF. The CDR3 DNA is TGCAGCGTTATGGGGGCTGAAGAGACCCAGTACTTC.

About this clonotype itself: The CDR3 end shows no conserved phenylalanine or tryptophan, and so a read error is likely. The J gene is TRBJ2-2, the V gene TRBV11-2; no definite D call. This CDR3 region has 16 residues. Germline values: CDR1 SGHAT, CDR2 FQNNGV. Between the trimmed V and J ends, which lost 2 bases and 7 bases, there was a span of 17 bases. The CDR3 nucleotides are TGTGCCAGCAGCTTATTGATATCTCTTATAGACGGGGAGCTGTTTCTT. This gives the protein CASSLLISLIDGELFL.

V is TRBV11-2 and J is TRBJ2-7; D is undetermined. The CDR3 contains 15 residues. Trimming removed 8 bases at V and 2 bases at J, with 19 bases between. CDR1 SGHAT and CDR2 FQNNGV come from the germline V gene. DNA for the CDR3: TGTGCCAGCGGCCCTTGGGCTATCGGTACCTACGAGCAGTACTTC. Translation gives CASGPWAIGTYEQYF.

Worth noting for this clonotype: A read error is likely, as this CDR3 ends without the conserved phenylalanine or tryptophan. No DNA is shown, since the ends of the CDR3 on it are uncertain; the CDR3 is the one TCRdb lists. The chain recombines TRBV20-1 with TRBJ2-7; the D call in the table, TRBD1, was not verified against the DNA. The CDR3 has 14 amino acids, counting both end residues. The germline V gene encodes CDR1 DFQATT and CDR2 SNEGSKA (reference sequence). The CDR3 region is CSASKEGLGYEQYY.

Notes on this clonotype: It may be a read error: a sequence one base away is much more abundant. The J gene is TRBJ2-4, the V gene TRBV6-5; D remains unclear. The CDR3 is 13 amino acids. Germline-derived CDR1 and CDR2 are MNHEY and SVGAGI. The CDR3 reads CVSSVQVGNIQYF. As DNA, the CDR3 is TGTGTCAGCAGTGTGCAGGTTGGAAACATTCAGTACTTC.

This clonotype was counted ten times or more. The genes are TRBV11-2 and TRBJ2-5, with 9 bases identical to TRBD2. This CDR3 has 15 residues. The J segment lost 6 bases and the V segment lost 5 bases, leaving 10 bases of the junction unmatched. The V gene's germline CDR1 is SGHAT and CDR2 FQNNGV. The CDR3 protein is CASSRGASGIQTQYF. CDR3 coding DNA: TGTGCCAGCAGCCGTGGGGCTAGCGGGATACAGACCCAGTACTTC.